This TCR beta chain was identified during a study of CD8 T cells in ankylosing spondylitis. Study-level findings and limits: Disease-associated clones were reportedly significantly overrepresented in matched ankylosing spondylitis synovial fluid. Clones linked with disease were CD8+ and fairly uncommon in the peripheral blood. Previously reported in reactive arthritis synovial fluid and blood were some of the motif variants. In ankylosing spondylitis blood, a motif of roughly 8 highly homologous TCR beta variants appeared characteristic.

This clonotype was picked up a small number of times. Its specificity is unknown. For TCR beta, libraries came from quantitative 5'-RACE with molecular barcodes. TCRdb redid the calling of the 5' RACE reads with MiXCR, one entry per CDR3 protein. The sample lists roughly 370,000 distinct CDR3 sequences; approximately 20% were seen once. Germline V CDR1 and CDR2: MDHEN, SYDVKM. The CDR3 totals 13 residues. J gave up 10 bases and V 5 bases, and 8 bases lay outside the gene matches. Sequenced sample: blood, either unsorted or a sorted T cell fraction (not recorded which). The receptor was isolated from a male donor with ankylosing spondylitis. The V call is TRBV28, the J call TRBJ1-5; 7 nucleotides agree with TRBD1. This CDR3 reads CASSPGTAYPQHF. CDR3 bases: TGTGCCAGCAGTCCTGGGACAGCCTATCCCCAGCATTTT.